Listed below are T cell receptor beta chains from one sample, sequenced in a study of CD8 T cells in ankylosing spondylitis. TCRdb analysed the 5' RACE reads with MiXCR anew, one entry per CDR3 protein. Found here are fewer than 450,000 distinct CDR3 sequences, roughly 17% of them singletons; the top ten hold under 1.2%. Sequencing was done on a sample of blood, either unsorted or a sorted T cell fraction (not recorded which). Receptors were obtained from a male donor with ankylosing spondylitis. Both conserved end residues are part of each CDR3. A D gene is named only where the DNA matches it firmly. Rows give clone size only sometimes, using once, few, many, or a class for an expanded clone.

>TRBD1|NA|TRBV10-3|TRBJ2-7
CAISGGQINYEQYF
TGTGCCATCAGTGGGGGACAGATAAACTACGAGCAGTACTTC
>NA|NA|TRBV2|TRBJ2-5
CASIGGGRETQYF
TGTGCCAGCATCGGTGGGGGGCGAGAGACCCAGTACTTC
>NA|NA|TRBV10-3|TRBJ1-6
CAIRDTYNSPLHF
TGTGCCATCCGGGACACCTATAATTCACCCCTCCACTTT
>NA|few|TRBV5-1|TRBJ1-1
CASSPPLGTNTEAFF
TGCGCCAGCAGCCCTCCCTTGGGGACGAACACTGAAGCTTTCTTT
>NA|NA|TRBV15|TRBJ1-1
CATSTPGDTEAFF
TGTGCCACCAGCACTCCAGGGGATACTGAAGCTTTCTTT
>TRBD2|NA|TRBV20-1|TRBJ2-3
CSAKASGRADTQYF
TGCAGTGCTAAAGCAAGCGGGAGAGCAGATACGCAGTATTTT
>NA|NA|TRBV7-9|TRBJ1-1
CASSLNPTEAFF
TGTGCCAGCAGCTTAAATCCCACTGAAGCTTTCTTT
>NA|NA|TRBV19|TRBJ2-7
CASSPRLVGGYEQYF
TGTGCCAGTAGTCCGCGACTAGTGGGAGGATACGAGCAGTACTTC
>NA|NA|TRBV6-1|TRBJ1-4
CASSDVQEKLFF
TGTGCCAGCAGTGACGTTCAAGAAAAACTGTTTTTT
>NA|NA|TRBV2|TRBJ2-5
CASTTAEGKTQYF
TGTGCCAGCACCACCGCAGAAGGGAAGACCCAGTACTTC
>NA|few|TRBV2|TRBJ2-3
CASRQNTDTQYF
TGTGCCAGCAGACAGAATACAGATACGCAGTATTTT
>NA|NA|TRBV5-6|TRBJ2-7
CASSLRRGPSREQYF
TGTGCCAGCAGCCTCCGGCGGGGACCTTCCCGCGAGCAGTACTTC
>TRBD1|NA|TRBV18|TRBJ1-5
CASSQTGVSNQPQHF
TGTGCCAGCTCCCAAACAGGGGTCAGCAATCAGCCCCAGCATTTT
>NA|few|TRBV7-9|TRBJ2-7
CASSLLDLSYEQYF
TGTGCCAGCAGCTTGTTGGACCTCTCCTACGAGCAGTACTTC
>TRBD2|NA|TRBV4-3|TRBJ2-1
CASSQRLAGGYNEQFF
TGCGCCAGCAGCCAGAGACTAGCGGGAGGTTACAATGAGCAGTTCTTC
>NA|few|TRBV7-2|TRBJ2-1
CASRAGKGSSYNEQFF
TGTGCCAGCAGGGCCGGGAAGGGGAGCTCCTACAATGAGCAGTTCTTC
>TRBD1|NA|TRBV27|TRBJ2-6
CASTETGAGANVLTF
TGTGCCAGCACGGAGACAGGGGCTGGGGCCAACGTCCTGACTTTC
>TRBD1|many|TRBV28|TRBJ2-7
CASSLPGQSIYEQYF
TGTGCCAGCAGTTTACCGGGACAGTCCATTTACGAGCAGTACTTC
>NA|few|TRBV30|TRBJ2-1
CAWSNQNRAQYNEQFF
TGTGCCTGGAGTAACCAAAACAGGGCGCAATACAATGAGCAGTTCTTC
>TRBD2|few|TRBV7-3|TRBJ2-1
CASRPSGGSSYNEQFF
TGTGCCAGCAGGCCTAGCGGGGGGAGCTCCTACAATGAGCAGTTCTTC
>TRBD2|many|TRBV5-1|TRBJ2-1
CASSPSGAREQFF
TGCGCCAGCAGTCCTAGCGGGGCTCGGGAGCAGTTCTTC
>NA|many|TRBV4-3|TRBJ2-7
CASSQDFGGSRGITYEQYF
TGCGCCAGCAGCCAAGATTTTGGGGGGAGTCGGGGGATTACCTACGAGCAGTACTTC
>NA|NA|TRBV5-1|TRBJ1-1
CASSPGTINTEAFF
TGCGCCAGCAGCCCCGGGACTATAAACACTGAAGCTTTCTTT
>NA|many|TRBV10-3|TRBJ2-1
CAISDLLGEQFF
TGTGCCATCAGTGACCTATTGGGGGAGCAGTTCTTC
>TRBD2|NA|TRBV7-9|TRBJ2-7
CASSFERAGESAQYF
TGTGCCAGCAGCTTCGAGAGGGCGGGGGAGAGCGCGCAGTACTTC
>NA|NA|TRBV12-3/TRBV12-4|TRBJ1-2
CASRLRRDGYTF
TGTGCCAGCAGGCTCAGACGGGATGGCTACACCTTC
>NA|NA|TRBV2|TRBJ1-2
CASRGDGGSGYTF
TGTGCCAGCAGGGGTGACGGGGGGTCTGGCTACACCTTC
>TRBD1|few|TRBV7-9|TRBJ2-7
CASSSRLGQGSSYEQYF
TGTGCCAGCAGCTCCCGCCTTGGACAGGGGAGTTCCTACGAGCAGTACTTC
>NA|NA|TRBV10-3|TRBJ2-1
CAIRPTDLHNEQFF
TGTGCCATCAGGCCCACAGACTTACACAATGAGCAGTTCTTC
>NA|many|TRBV5-1|TRBJ2-5
CASSLAGAQETQYF
TGCGCCAGCAGCTTGGCCGGGGCCCAAGAGACCCAGTACTTC
>NA|NA|TRBV18|TRBJ1-5
CASSPAGNQPQHF
TGTGCCAGCTCACCCGCAGGCAATCAGCCCCAGCATTTT
>NA|few|TRBV7-3|TRBJ2-2
CASSSPGAGELFF
TGTGCCAGCAGCAGCCCGGGGGCCGGGGAGCTGTTTTTT